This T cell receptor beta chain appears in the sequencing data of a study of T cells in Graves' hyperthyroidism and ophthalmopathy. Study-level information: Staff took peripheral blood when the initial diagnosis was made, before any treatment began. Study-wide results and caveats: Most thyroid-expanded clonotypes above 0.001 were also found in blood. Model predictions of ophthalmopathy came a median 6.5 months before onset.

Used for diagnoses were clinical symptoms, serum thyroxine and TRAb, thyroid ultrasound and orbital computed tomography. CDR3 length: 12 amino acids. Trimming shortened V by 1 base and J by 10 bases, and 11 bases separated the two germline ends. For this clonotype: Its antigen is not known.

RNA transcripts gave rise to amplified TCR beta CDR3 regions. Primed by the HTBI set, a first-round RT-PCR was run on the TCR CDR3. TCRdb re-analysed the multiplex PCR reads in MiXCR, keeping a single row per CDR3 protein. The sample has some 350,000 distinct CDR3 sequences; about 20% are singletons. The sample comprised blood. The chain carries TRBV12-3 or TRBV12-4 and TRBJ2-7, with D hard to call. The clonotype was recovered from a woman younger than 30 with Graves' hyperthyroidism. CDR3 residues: CASSLVQELQYF. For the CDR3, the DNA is TGTGCCAGCAGTTTAGTACAAGAGTTACAGTACTTC.